The 30 T cell receptor beta chains given below trace back to one sample, sequenced in a study of shared clonotypes between healthy human individuals. Repertoires were generated with immunoSEQ multiplex PCR, while TCRdb's copy carries only in-frame clones and drops some. The sample contains around 510,000 clones, around 78% of which appear only once. Sequenced material: PBMCs. These receptors all stem from a woman aged 40 to 55 in good health. Some clones in this sample may be carry-over from other donors' samples.

This clone was observed a single time. The chain employs TRBV6-1 and TRBJ2-7; no clear D gene. Per germline, CDR1 MNHNS and CDR2 SASEGT. Trimming stripped 8 bases from V and 3 bases from J, with 8 bases between. This CDR3 region has 11 residues. The CDR3 spells CASAASYEQYF. CDR3 nucleotide sequence: TGTGCCAGCGCAGCGAGCTACGAGCAGTACTTC.

This clone was found once. V and J are TRBV28 and TRBJ2-5, with TRBD2 matching over 8 bases. Germline V gives CDR1 MDHEN, CDR2 SYDVKM. V lost 5 bases, J lost 7 bases, and 12 bases stayed unmatched. The CDR3 runs to 15 residues. This chain's CDR3 is CASSTHKRESGTQYF. The DNA of the CDR3 is TGTGCCAGCAGTACCCACAAGCGGGAGAGTGGGACCCAGTACTTC.

This chain links TRBV28 with TRBJ2-7; D perhaps matches TRBD1 (6 bases). V was trimmed by 1 base and J by 3 bases, leaving 10 bases between them. CDR3 length: 14 residues. The germline V gene has CDR1 MDHEN and CDR2 SYDVKM. The CDR3 coding sequence is TGTGCCAGCAGTTTATCCGGACAGTTCTACGAGCAGTACTTC. It translates to CASSLSGQFYEQYF.

Comment on this clone: It differs at one base from a far larger clone, so likely a read error. The sample carries other DNA sequences with the same CDR3. The rearrangement joins TRBV29-1 to TRBJ1-1; D not resolved. The CDR3 has 15 amino acids. Germline CDR1 and CDR2: SQVTM and ANQGSEA. The CDR3 is CSVEDHGLGNTEAFF. The CDR3 coding sequence is TGCAGCGTCGAAGATCATGGGCTGGGGAACACTGAAGCTTTCTTT.

Comments on this clone: The junction and the germline gene differ at one end; a read error may be behind it. This chain uses TRBV7-3 with TRBJ1-5; D ambiguous. Per germline, CDR1 SGHTA and CDR2 FQGTGA. CDR3 length: 14 amino acids. This CDR3 reads CASSLSPSSQPQHF. The CDR3, as DNA: TGTGCCAGCAGCTTAAGTCCCAGCAGTCAGCCCCAGCATTTT.

The chain recombines TRBV30 with TRBJ2-1; D possibly uses TRBD1 or TRBD2 (7 bases each). This CDR3 is 14 amino acids long. V shed 3 bases and J shed 7 bases, with 16 bases lying between them. Germline V CDR1 and CDR2: GTSNPN, SVGIG (reference sequence). The CDR3 nucleotides are TGTGCCTGGAGGCGGGAGACAGGGCGGAATGAGCAGTTCTTC. It specifies CAWRRETGRNEQFF.

The genes are TRBV7-2 and TRBJ2-2; perhaps TRBD1 as D (6 bases). Deletions cut 5 bases from V and 5 bases from J, with 15 bases between. In germline, CDR1 is SGHTA, CDR2 FQGNSA. This CDR3 has 15 residues. CDR3 in DNA: TGTGCCAGCAGCCCGGGGCAGGGGCGGACCGGGGAGCTGTTTTTT. Its protein product is CASSPGQGRTGELFF.

The chain links TRBV5-4 to TRBJ2-5; 13 nucleotides line up with TRBD2. V was clipped by 4 bases and J by 5 bases; unmatched bases: 2. The CDR3 length is 14 residues. From germline, CDR1 is SGHNT and CDR2 YYREEE (reference sequence). CDR3 nucleotide sequence: TGTGCCAGCAGCCAGGGACTAGCGGGGGAGACCCAGTACTTC. It is translated as CASSQGLAGETQYF.

This clone has just one count. The chain uses TRBV30 and TRBJ2-4; no definite D call. V lost 0 bases to trimming and J lost 0 bases, with 12 bases between them. This CDR3 comprises 16 residues. Germline assignment: CDR1 GTSNPN and CDR2 SVGIG (reference sequence). CDR3 nucleotides: TGTGCCTGGAGTGTACTGGAAAAGCTAGCCAAAAACATTCAGTACTTC. This sequence encodes CAWSVLEKLAKNIQYF. The full variable domain, rest sourced from reference TRBV30 and TRBJ2-4, is SQTIHQWPATLVQPVGSPLSLECTVEGTSNPNLYWYRQAAGRGLQLLFYSVGIGQISSEVPQNLSASRPQDRQFILSSKKLLLSDSGFYLCAWSVLEKLAKNIQYFGAGTRLSVL.

Of note for this clone: This same CDR3 is encoded by further DNA sequences in the sample. The gene calls are TRBV27 and TRBJ2-1; unclear D gene. CDR3 length equals 13 residues. V lost 1 base to trimming and J lost 7 bases, with 8 bases between them. Germline V lookup: CDR1 MNHEY, CDR2 SMNVEV (reference sequence). The CDR3 sequence is CASSLFLGNEQFF. CDR3 DNA sequence: TGTGCCAGCAGTTTATTTTTAGGGAATGAGCAGTTCTTC.

This clone was seen more than once but under ten times. The V and J genes are TRBV19 and TRBJ1-1; D not resolved. The CDR3 has 13 residues. The V gene's germline CDR1 is LNHDA and CDR2 SQIVND (reference sequence). V was shortened by 5 bases and J by 2 bases, with 9 bases between the two germline ends. The CDR3 nucleotides are TGTGCCAGTAGTCGGGTAGGAAACACTGAAGCTTTCTTT. Protein: CASSRVGNTEAFF.

This clone was seen repeatedly, ten times or more. The same CDR3 can be traced to other DNA sequences in this sample. The chain links TRBV29-1 to TRBJ1-2; weak D call: TRBD1 (5 bases). The germline V gene encodes CDR1 SQVTM and CDR2 ANQGSEA. Trimming left V 3 bases short and J 1 base short, with 12 bases between. There are 14 residues in the CDR3. The chain's CDR3 is CSVEDEGNNYGYTF. The DNA for the CDR3 is TGCAGCGTTGAGGATGAGGGGAATAACTATGGCTACACCTTC.

This chain links TRBV11-2 with TRBJ1-1; no firm D call. Looked up from germline, CDR1 is SGHAT and CDR2 is FQNNGV. The CDR3 covers 13 residues. Trimming took 1 base from V and 4 from J, leaving 7 bases between them. In DNA, the CDR3 is TGTGCCAGCAGCTTAGCGGGTCTCACTGAAGCTTTCTTT. Amino acids: CASSLAGLTEAFF.

V usage is TRBV28 and J usage is TRBJ2-1; possibly TRBD2 for D (6 bases). This CDR3 region has 16 residues. Trimming pared 7 bases from V and 5 bases from J, leaving 21 bases between. Germline V gene data show CDR1 as MDHEN and CDR2 as SYDVKM. CDR3 sequence reads: CASINPSGGLNNEQFF. The DNA for the CDR3 is TGTGCCAGCATTAACCCTTCCGGAGGGCTAAACAATGAGCAGTTCTTC.

The chain uses TRBV28 and TRBJ1-6; TRBD1 is a possible D gene (6 bases). The CDR3 covers 13 residues. The germline V and J ends were trimmed by 6 bases and 8 bases, with 11 bases remaining between them. The V gene's germline CDR1 is MDHEN and CDR2 SYDVKM. CDR3 amino acids: CASRAGEDSPLHF. Written as DNA, the CDR3 is TGTGCCAGCAGGGCAGGGGAAGATTCACCCCTCCACTTT.

Notes on this clone: Only one base separates this from a far larger clonotype, so it likely reflects a read error. The sample holds other DNA sequences that translate to the same CDR3. The chain carries TRBV28 and TRBJ2-1; D remains ambiguous. The CDR3 is 14 amino acids. Germline values: CDR1 MDHEN, CDR2 SYDVKM. With 3 bases removed from V and 0 bases from J, the gap between germline ends came to 6 bases. CDR3: CASSFPSSYNEQFF. CDR3 bases: TGTGCCAGCAGTTTTCCTAGCTCCTACAATGAGCAGTTCTTC.

The rearrangement uses TRBV6-5 and TRBJ2-7; 8 bases map to TRBD1. V dropped 5 bases and J dropped 7; count of bases not matched to a gene: 4. The CDR3 has 12 residues. CDR1 is MNHEY and CDR2 is SVGAGI in the germline V gene. CDR3 in amino acids: CASSRTGGEQYF. The CDR3 nucleotides read TGTGCCAGCAGTCGAACAGGGGGTGAGCAGTACTTC.

The chain employs TRBV4-3 and TRBJ1-4; D unclear. The germline CDR1 and CDR2 sequences are LGHNA and YSLEER. The CDR3 consists of 15 residues. V lost 3 bases and J 6 bases, leaving 14 bases between the germline ends. CDR3 protein: CASSQDMGRDEKLFF. The CDR3 region has the DNA TGCGCCAGCAGCCAGGATATGGGCAGAGATGAAAAACTGTTTTTT.

V and J are TRBV30 and TRBJ1-5, with D unclear. Germline-derived CDR1 and CDR2 are GTSNPN and SVGIG (reference sequence). Trimming took off 0 bases at V and 5 bases at J, with 11 bases between the two ends. This CDR3 has 14 amino acids. CDR3 nucleotides: TGTGCCTGGAGTGTACAGCTGGGTTATCAGCCCCAGCATTTT. It translates to CAWSVQLGYQPQHF. Full variable domain (outside the CDR3, taken from reference TRBV30 and TRBJ1-5): SQTIHQWPATLVQPVGSPLSLECTVEGTSNPNLYWYRQAAGRGLQLLFYSVGIGQISSEVPQNLSASRPQDRQFILSSKKLLLSDSGFYLCAWSVQLGYQPQHFGDGTRLSIL.

This clone has only one observation. This chain links TRBV7-2 with TRBJ1-3; weak D call: TRBD1 (6 bases). V lost 1 base to trimming and J lost 2 bases, with 9 bases between them. CDR3 size: 15 residues. Per the germline V gene, CDR1 is SGHTA and CDR2 is FQGNSA. The CDR3: CASSLVGAPGNTIYF. As DNA, the CDR3 is TGTGCCAGCAGCTTAGTGGGGGCGCCTGGAAACACCATATATTTT.

This chain connects TRBV19 to TRBJ2-2; 10 bases are shared with TRBD2. The V and J ends lost 9 bases and 4 bases, in that order; junction bases with no gene match: 8. The length of the CDR3 is 15 residues. Germline lookup yields CDR1 LNHDA and CDR2 SQIVND (reference sequence). In nucleotides, the CDR3 is TGTGCCAGCTGCGGGCTAGCGGGAGTCACCGGGGAGCTGTTTTTT. Its protein product is CASCGLAGVTGELFF.

J is TRBJ1-1 and V is TRBV28; D is undetermined. CDR1 MDHEN and CDR2 SYDVKM come from the germline V gene. The V and J ends lost 0 bases and 3 bases respectively, with 11 bases between them. There are 15 residues in the CDR3. The CDR3 nucleotides are TGTGCCAGCAGTTTATGGGGGAGTTGGGACACTGAAGCTTTCTTT. Protein sequence: CASSLWGSWDTEAFF.

This clone was seen at least ten times. The rearrangement links TRBV7-9 to TRBJ2-2; 9 positions agree with TRBD1. Losses at the gene ends were 4 bases for V and 7 bases for J; bases not matched to a gene: 10. The CDR3 length is 16 residues. Germline CDR1 and CDR2: SEHNR and FQNEAQ (reference sequence). CDR3 residues: CASSSSPGTGNGELFF. Here the CDR3 DNA reads TGTGCCAGCAGCTCCAGTCCCGGGACAGGGAACGGGGAGCTGTTTTTT.

This CDR3 reads CASSFGRVEQYF. Written as DNA, the CDR3 is TGTGCCAGCAGCTTTGGTCGAGTCGAGCAGTACTTC. This sequence joins TRBV5-4 and TRBJ2-5; D gene ambiguous. The DNA end is a closer match to TRBJ2-7, so the J assignment may be wrong. The germline CDR1 and CDR2 sequences are SGHNT and YYREEE (reference sequence). The CDR3 consists of 12 residues.

The chain employs TRBV5-1 and TRBJ1-1; weak D call: TRBD1 (6 bases). CDR3 length: 14 residues. The germline V gene has CDR1 SGHRS and CDR2 YFSETQ. With 4 bases removed from V and 4 bases from J, the gap between germline ends came to 14 bases. CDR3 region: CASSTGSKGTEAFF. As DNA, the CDR3 is TGCGCCAGCAGCACAGGGTCTAAGGGCACTGAAGCTTTCTTT.

J is TRBJ2-7 and V is TRBV9, with 10 bases aligning to TRBD1. This CDR3 has 14 residues. Trimming cost V 4 bases and J 6 bases; bases outside gene matches: 7. Germline V gene lookup returns CDR1 SGDLS and CDR2 YYNGEE. This CDR3 is CASSPGQGTGEQYF. The CDR3 bases are TGTGCCAGCAGCCCGGGACAGGGGACGGGCGAGCAGTACTTC.

The genes are TRBV4-1 and TRBJ1-1; TRBD1 is a possible D gene (5 bases). The germline V gene encodes CDR1 MGHRA and CDR2 YSYEKL. This CDR3 is built from 14 residues. V lost 0 bases and J 4 bases, leaving 9 bases between the germline ends. CDR3 protein: CASSQDQGLTEAFF. CDR3 nucleotide sequence: TGCGCCAGCAGCCAAGACCAGGGTCTCACTGAAGCTTTCTTT.

The chain carries TRBV7-9 and TRBJ2-7, with a possible D match to TRBD1 (5 bases). The V end was cut by 5 bases, the J end by 3 bases, with 11 bases between. This CDR3 is 13 amino acids long. CDR1 and CDR2 (germline): SEHNR, FQNEAQ (reference sequence). The CDR3: CASSKRQIYEQYF. CDR3 coding DNA: TGTGCCAGCAGCAAACGACAGATCTACGAGCAGTACTTC.

In this sample, this clone turned up a few times. This rearrangement joins TRBV5-1 to TRBJ2-2; D unresolved. V lost 5 bases and J 2 bases, leaving 13 bases between the germline ends. Germline CDR1 and CDR2: SGHRS and YFSETQ. This CDR3 contains 15 residues. The CDR3 DNA reads TGCGCCAGCAGTCTGAGCCCTCCTAACACCGGGGAGCTGTTTTTT. The encoded protein is CASSLSPPNTGELFF.

The chain recombines TRBV28 with TRBJ1-5; D gene uncertain. CDR1 and CDR2 from the germline V gene are MDHEN and SYDVKM. The CDR3 contains 12 residues. Trimming removed 8 bases at V and 9 bases at J, with 14 bases between. The CDR3 loop is CASLRVGGPQHF. DNA for the CDR3: TGTGCCAGCCTCCGGGTCGGTGGGCCCCAGCATTTT. The full variable domain, with the rest looked up from reference TRBV28 and TRBJ1-5, is DVKVTQSSRYLVKRTGEKVFLECVQDMDHENMFWYRQDPGLGLRLIYFSYDVKMKEKGDIPEGYSVSREKKERFSLILESASTNQTSMYLCASLRVGGPQHFGDGTRLSIL.